This T cell receptor beta chain was profiled in a study of Graves' ophthalmopathy and Graves' hyperthyroidism. Germline CDR1 reads SQVTM; CDR2 reads ANQGSEA. The CDR3 length is 13 residues. Between the trimmed V and J ends, which lost 4 bases and 1 base, there was a span of 9 bases. Patients with other autoimmune diseases, uncontrolled infections, pregnancy or lactation were excluded. Amplifying from RNA transcripts, the study obtained TCR beta CDR3 regions. First-round RT-PCR with HTBI primers preceded a second-round multiplex PCR. One entry per CDR3 protein results from TCRdb running MiXCR on the multiplex PCR reads. The table has around 1,000,000 distinct CDR3 sequences, about two fifths seen once.

The sample was peripheral blood or thyroid tissue (not recorded which). The V gene is TRBV29-1, the J gene TRBJ2-3; tentatively, D is TRBD1 (5 bases). The TCR was taken from an adult man with Graves' hyperthyroidism. The CDR3: CSVGTLRTDTQYF. In DNA form, the CDR3 reads TGCAGCGTTGGGACACTCCGCACAGATACGCAGTATTTT.